This T cell receptor beta chain derives from a study of T-cell memory formation after mild COVID-19. As for the study in general: TCR clustering was largely donor specific. Study results and caveats: CD4+ contracting clones lay mainly in CM and EM, CD8+ ones in EMRA. Some clones that responded turned up in pre-infection memory, which suggests that cross-reactive memory joined in.

As to this clonotype: Antigen unknown.

A 5'RACE reaction primed in the constant segment made cDNA libraries of TCR alpha and TCR beta, and these carried sample barcodes and UMIs. Using its own MiXCR run on the 5' RACE reads, TCRdb lists one record per CDR3 protein. There are about 240,000 distinct CDR3 sequences in the sample; approximately 9% occur only once, and 20% to 25% lies in the top ten. The germline V gene encodes CDR1 SGHRS and CDR2 YFSETQ. V lost 4 bases and J lost 1; bases outside the gene matches: 10. CDR3 length: 17 amino acids. This chain links TRBV5-1 with TRBJ2-2, with 7 bases matching TRBD1. The origin of this receptor is a man between 18 and 35 years old who had mild COVID-19 (a few samples of this study predate the infection). Cell type and time point are not known. Sequenced material: PBMCs or a T cell subset sorted from them (not recorded which). CDR3 residues: CASSLTLRTGNTGELFF. In DNA, the CDR3 is TGCGCCAGCAGCCTAACACTGAGGACAGGGAACACCGGGGAGCTGTTTTTT. Complete variable domain (other parts from reference TRBV5-1 and TRBJ2-2): KAGVTQTPRYLIKTRGQQVTLSCSPISGHRSVSWYQQTPGQGLQFLFEYFSETQRNKGNFPGRFSGRQFSNSRSEMNVSTLELGDSALYLCASSLTLRTGNTGELFFGEGSRLTVL.